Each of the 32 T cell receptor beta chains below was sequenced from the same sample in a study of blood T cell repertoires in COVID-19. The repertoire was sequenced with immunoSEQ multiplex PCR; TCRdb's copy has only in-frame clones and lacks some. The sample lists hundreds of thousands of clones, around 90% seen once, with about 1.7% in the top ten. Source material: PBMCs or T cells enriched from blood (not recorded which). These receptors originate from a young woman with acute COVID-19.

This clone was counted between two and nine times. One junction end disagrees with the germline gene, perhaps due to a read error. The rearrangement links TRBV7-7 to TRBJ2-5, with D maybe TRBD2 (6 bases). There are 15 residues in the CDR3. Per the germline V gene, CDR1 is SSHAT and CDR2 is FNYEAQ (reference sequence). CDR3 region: CASSLEAGRGETQYF. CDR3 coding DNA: TGTGCTAGCAGCTTAGAAGCGGGTCGGGGTGAGACCCAGTACTTC.

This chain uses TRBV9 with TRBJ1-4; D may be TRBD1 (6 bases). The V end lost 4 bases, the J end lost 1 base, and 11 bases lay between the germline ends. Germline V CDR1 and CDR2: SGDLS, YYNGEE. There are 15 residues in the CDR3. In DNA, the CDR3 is TGTGCCAGCAGCCGGGACACCTTAACTAATGAAAAACTGTTTTTT. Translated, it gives CASSRDTLTNEKLFF.

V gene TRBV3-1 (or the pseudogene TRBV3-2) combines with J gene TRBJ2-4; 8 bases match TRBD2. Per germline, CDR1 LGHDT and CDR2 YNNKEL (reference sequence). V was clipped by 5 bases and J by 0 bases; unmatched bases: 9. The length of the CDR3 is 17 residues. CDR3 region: CASSYGGGKLAKNIQYF. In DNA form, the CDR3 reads TGTGCCAGCAGCTACGGGGGGGGCAAACTAGCCAAAAACATTCAGTACTTC.

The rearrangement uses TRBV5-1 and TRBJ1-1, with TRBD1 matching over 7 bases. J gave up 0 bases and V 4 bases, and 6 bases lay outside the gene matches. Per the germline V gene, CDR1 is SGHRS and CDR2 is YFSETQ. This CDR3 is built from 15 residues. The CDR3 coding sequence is TGCGCCAGCAGCCCCAAGACAGGGCTGAACACTGAAGCTTTCTTT. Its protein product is CASSPKTGLNTEAFF.

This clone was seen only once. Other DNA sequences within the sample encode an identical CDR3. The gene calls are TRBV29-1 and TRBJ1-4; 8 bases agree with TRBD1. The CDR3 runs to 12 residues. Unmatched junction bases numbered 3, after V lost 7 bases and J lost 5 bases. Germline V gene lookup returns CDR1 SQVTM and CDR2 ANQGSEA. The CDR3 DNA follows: TGCAGCGCTAGACAGGGGAATGAAAAACTGTTTTTT. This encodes CSARQGNEKLFF.

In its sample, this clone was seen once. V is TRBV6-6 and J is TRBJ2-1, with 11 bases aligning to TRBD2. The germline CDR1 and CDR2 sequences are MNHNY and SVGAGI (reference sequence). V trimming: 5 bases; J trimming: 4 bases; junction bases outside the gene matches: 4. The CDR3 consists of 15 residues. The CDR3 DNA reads TGTGCCAGCAGTCCAACTAGCGGGGGATACAATGAGCAGTTCTTC. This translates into CASSPTSGGYNEQFF.

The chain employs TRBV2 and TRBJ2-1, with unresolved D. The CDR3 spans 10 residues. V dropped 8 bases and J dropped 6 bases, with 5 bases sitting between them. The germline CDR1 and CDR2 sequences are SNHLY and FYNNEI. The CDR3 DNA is TGTGCCAGCCGTAGCAATGAGCAGTTCTTC. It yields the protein CASRSNEQFF.

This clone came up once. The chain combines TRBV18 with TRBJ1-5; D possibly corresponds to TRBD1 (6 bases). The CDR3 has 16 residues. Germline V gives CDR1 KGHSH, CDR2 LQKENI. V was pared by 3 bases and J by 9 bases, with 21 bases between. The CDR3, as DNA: TGTGCCAGCTCACCGACCTCAGGGGAGCGGGGGGGGCCCCAGCATTTT. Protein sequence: CASSPTSGERGGPQHF.

CDR3 bases: TGTGCCAGCAGCCAATCGACAGGGTCGCTGTTTTTT. It translates to CASSQSTGSLFF. The chain links TRBV3-1 (or the pseudogene TRBV3-2) to TRBJ2-2; TRBD1 matches at 7 bases. In germline, CDR1 is LGHDT, CDR2 YNNKEL (reference sequence). This CDR3 has 12 residues. V was clipped by 2 bases and J by 13 bases; unmatched bases: 4.

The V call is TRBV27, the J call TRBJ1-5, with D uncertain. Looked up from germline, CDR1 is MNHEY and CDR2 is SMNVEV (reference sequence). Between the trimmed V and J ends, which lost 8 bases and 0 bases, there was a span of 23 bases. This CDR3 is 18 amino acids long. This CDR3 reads CASSKVAGLADSNQPQHF. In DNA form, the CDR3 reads TGTGCCAGCTCGAAAGTGGCAGGACTGGCCGATAGCAATCAGCCCCAGCATTTT.

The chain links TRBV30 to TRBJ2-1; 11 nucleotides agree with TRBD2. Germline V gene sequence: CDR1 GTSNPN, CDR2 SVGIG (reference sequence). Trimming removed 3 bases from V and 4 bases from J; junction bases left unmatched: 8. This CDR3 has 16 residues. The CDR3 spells CAWSDGTSGKYNEQFF. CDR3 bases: TGTGCCTGGAGCGATGGGACTAGCGGAAAATACAATGAGCAGTTCTTC.

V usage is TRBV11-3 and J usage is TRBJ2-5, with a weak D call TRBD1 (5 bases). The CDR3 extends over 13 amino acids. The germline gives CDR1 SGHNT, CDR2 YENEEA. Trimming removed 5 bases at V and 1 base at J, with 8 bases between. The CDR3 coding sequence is TGTGCCAGCAGCGCAGGGTTCCAAGAGACCCAGTACTTC. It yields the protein CASSAGFQETQYF.

This CDR3 is CASSPNLGTDTQYF. The CDR3 region has the DNA TGTGCCAGCTCACCAAACCTCGGTACAGATACGCAGTATTTT. This chain uses TRBV18 with TRBJ2-3, with D unclear. Germline loops: CDR1 KGHSH, CDR2 LQKENI. The CDR3 consists of 14 residues. Deletions cut 2 bases from V and 3 bases from J, with 9 bases between.

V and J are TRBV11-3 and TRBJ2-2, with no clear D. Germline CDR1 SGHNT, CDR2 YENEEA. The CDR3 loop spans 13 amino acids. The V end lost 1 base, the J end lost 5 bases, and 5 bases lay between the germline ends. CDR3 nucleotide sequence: TGTGCCAGCAGCTTAGTGGAGACCGGGGAGCTGTTTTTT. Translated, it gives CASSLVETGELFF.

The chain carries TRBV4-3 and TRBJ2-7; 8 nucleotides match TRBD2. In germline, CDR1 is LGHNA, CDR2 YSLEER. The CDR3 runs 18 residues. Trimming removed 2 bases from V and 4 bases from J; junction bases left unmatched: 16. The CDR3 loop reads CASSQLTPQAGAPYEQYF. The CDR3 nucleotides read TGCGCCAGCAGCCAACTAACCCCACAAGCGGGAGCCCCATACGAGCAGTACTTC.

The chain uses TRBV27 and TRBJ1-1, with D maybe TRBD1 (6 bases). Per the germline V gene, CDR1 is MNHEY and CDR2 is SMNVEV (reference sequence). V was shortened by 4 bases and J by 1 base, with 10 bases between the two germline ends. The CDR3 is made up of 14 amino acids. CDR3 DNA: TGTGCCAGCAGTTCAGGGGACGGGAACACTGAAGCTTTCTTT. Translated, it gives CASSSGDGNTEAFF.

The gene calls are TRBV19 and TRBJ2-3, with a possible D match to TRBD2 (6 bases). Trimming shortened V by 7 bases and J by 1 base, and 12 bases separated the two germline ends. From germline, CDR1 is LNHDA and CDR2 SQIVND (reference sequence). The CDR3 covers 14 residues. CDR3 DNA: TGTGCCAGTACCCGGGACTTCGGCACAGATACGCAGTATTTT. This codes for CASTRDFGTDTQYF.

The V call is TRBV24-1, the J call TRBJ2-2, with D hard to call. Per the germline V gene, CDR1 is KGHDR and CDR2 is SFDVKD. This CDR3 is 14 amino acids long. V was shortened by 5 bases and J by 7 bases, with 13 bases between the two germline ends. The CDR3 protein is CATSAFGRSGELFF. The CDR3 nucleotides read TGTGCCACCAGTGCCTTCGGTAGGAGCGGGGAGCTGTTTTTT.

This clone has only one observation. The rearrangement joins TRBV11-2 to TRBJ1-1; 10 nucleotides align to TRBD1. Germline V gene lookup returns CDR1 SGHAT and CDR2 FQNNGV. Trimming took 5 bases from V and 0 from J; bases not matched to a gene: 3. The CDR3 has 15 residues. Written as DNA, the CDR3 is TGTGCCAGCAGCCTGACAGGGGGCATGAACACTGAAGCTTTCTTT. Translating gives CASSLTGGMNTEAFF.

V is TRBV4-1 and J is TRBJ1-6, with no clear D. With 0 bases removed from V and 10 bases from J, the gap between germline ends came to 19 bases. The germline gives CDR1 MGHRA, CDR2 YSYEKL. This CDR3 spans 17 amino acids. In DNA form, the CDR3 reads TGCGCCAGCAGCCAAGATCGTCGAGGGTTGCAGGACTCACCCCTCCACTTT. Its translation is CASSQDRRGLQDSPLHF.

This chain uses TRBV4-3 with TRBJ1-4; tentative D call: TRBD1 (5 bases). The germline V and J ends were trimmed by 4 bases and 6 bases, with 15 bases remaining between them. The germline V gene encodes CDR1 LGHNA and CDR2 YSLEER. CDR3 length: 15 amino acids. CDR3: CASSLQWQGDEKLFF. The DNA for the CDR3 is TGCGCCAGCAGCCTTCAATGGCAAGGGGATGAAAAACTGTTTTTT.

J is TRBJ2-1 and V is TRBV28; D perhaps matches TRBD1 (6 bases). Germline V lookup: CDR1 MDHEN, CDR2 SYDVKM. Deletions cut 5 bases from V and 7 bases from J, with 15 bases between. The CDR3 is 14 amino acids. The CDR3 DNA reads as TGTGCCAGCAGTGAACAGGGTGGGGAGAATGAGCAGTTCTTC. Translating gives CASSEQGGENEQFF.

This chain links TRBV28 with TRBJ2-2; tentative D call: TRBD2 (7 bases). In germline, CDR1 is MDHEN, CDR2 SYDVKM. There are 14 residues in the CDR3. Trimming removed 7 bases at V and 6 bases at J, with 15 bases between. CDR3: CASTLGGAAGELFF. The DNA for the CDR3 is TGTGCCAGCACCCTGGGGGGGGCAGCCGGGGAGCTGTTTTTT.

The CDR3 nucleotides read TGTGCCAGCGGGACAGGGGATCAAGAGACCCAGTACTTC. Its translation: CASGTGDQETQYF. V gene TRBV11-3 combines with J gene TRBJ2-5; the match to TRBD1 covers 10 bases. Germline CDR1 reads SGHNT; CDR2 reads YENEEA. The CDR3 covers 13 residues. Trimming removed 8 bases from V and 2 bases from J; junction bases left unmatched: 2.

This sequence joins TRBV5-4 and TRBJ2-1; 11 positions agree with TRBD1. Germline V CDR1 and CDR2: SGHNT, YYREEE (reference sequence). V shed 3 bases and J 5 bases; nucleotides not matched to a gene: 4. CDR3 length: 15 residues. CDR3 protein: CASSSGQGAHNEQFF. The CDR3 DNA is TGTGCCAGCAGCTCCGGACAGGGGGCCCACAATGAGCAGTTCTTC.

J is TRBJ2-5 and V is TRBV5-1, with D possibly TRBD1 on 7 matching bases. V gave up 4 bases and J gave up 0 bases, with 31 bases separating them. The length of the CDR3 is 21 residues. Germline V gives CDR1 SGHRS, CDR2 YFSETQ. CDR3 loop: CASSNNEGAGLIFGYQETQYF. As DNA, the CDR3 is TGCGCCAGCAGCAACAACGAGGGGGCGGGGCTAATATTTGGGTACCAAGAGACCCAGTACTTC.

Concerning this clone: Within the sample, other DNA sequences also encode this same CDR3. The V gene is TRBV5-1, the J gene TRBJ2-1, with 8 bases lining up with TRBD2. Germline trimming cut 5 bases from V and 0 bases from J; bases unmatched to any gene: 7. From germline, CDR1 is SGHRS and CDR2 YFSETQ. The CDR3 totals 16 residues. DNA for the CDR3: TGCGCCAGCAGTCTTACTAGCGGAAGCTCCTACAATGAGCAGTTCTTC. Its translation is CASSLTSGSSYNEQFF.

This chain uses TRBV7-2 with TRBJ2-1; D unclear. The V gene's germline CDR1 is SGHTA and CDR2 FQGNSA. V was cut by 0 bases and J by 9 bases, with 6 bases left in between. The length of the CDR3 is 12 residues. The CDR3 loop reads CASSLARGEQFF. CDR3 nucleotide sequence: TGTGCCAGCAGCTTAGCGAGAGGTGAGCAGTTCTTC.

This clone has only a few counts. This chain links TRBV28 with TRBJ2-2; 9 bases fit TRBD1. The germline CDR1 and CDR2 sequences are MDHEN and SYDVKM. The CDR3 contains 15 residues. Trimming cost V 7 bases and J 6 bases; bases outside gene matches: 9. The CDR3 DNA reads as TGTGCCAGCAAATTCGACAGGGGGATTGCCGGGGAGCTGTTTTTT. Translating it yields CASKFDRGIAGELFF.

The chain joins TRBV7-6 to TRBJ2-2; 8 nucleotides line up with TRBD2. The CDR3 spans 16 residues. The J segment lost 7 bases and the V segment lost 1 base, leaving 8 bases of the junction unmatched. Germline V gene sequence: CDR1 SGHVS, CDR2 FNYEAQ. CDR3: CASSLVSSGSSGELFF. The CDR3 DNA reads TGTGCCAGCAGCTTAGTATCGAGCGGGAGTAGCGGGGAGCTGTTTTTT. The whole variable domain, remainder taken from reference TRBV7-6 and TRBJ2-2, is GAGVSQSPRYKVTKRGQDVALRCDPISGHVSLYWYRQALGQGPEFLTYFNYEAQQDKSGLPNDRFSAERPEGSISTLTIQRTEQRDSAMYRCASSLVSSGSSGELFFGEGSRLTVL.

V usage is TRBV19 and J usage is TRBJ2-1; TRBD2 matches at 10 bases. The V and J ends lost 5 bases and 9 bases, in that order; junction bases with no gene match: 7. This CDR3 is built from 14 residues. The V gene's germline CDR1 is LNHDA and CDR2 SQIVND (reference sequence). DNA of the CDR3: TGTGCCAGTAGTGAGGTAGCGGGAGGTCCTGAGCAGTTCTTC. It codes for CASSEVAGGPEQFF.

The CDR3 sequence: CASSHIGQGARYNQPQHF. Written as DNA, the CDR3 is TGCGCCAGCAGCCACATTGGACAGGGGGCGCGTTACAATCAGCCCCAGCATTTT. The J gene is TRBJ1-5, the V gene TRBV4-1; TRBD1 aligns across 11 bases. Trimming removed 3 bases from V and 3 bases from J; junction bases left unmatched: 10. The CDR3 spans 18 residues. Germline-derived CDR1 and CDR2 are MGHRA and YSYEKL.